A selection of T cell receptor beta chains follows, all from one sample in a study of control samples from healthy donors and cancer patients. Profiled with immunoSEQ multiplex PCR; TCRdb holds only in-frame clones, not every one. The table has around 13,000 clones, more than 85% seen once; the top ten hold 13% to 15%. Material for sequencing was PBMCs. The origin of the receptors is an older man with lung cancer. Both conserved end residues are part of each CDR3. A D gene is named only where the DNA matches it firmly. Clone size is not always given. Where it is, it says once, few, many or a class for expanded clones.

clone size	J gene	D gene	V gene	CDR3 protein	CDR3 DNA
.	TRBJ2-5	TRBD2	TRBV25-1	CASSPPGTSVKTQYF	TGTGCCAGCAGTCCCCCCGGGACTAGCGTGAAGACCCAGTACTTC
.	TRBJ1-1	.	TRBV5-1	CASSLISMNTEAFF	TGCGCCAGCAGCTTGATATCCATGAACACTGAAGCTTTCTTT
.	TRBJ1-5	.	TRBV7-9	CASSRVGQPQHF	TGTGCCAGCAGCCGGGTAGGTCAGCCCCAGCATTTT
.	TRBJ1-1	.	TRBV6-5	CAIGGALMNTEAFF	TGTGCCATCGGGGGGGCATTAATGAACACTGAAGCTTTCTTT
.	TRBJ2-5	TRBD2	TRBV5-1	CASSVLAGQETQYF	TGCGCCAGCAGCGTTCTAGCGGGCCAAGAGACCCAGTACTTC
.	TRBJ1-2	TRBD1	TRBV19	CASSIMLGQDYGYTF	TGTGCCAGTAGTATTATGTTGGGACAGGACTATGGCTACACCTTC
.	TRBJ2-5	TRBD2	TRBV4-1	CASSLGTSGYQETQYF	TGCGCCAGCAGCCTCGGGACTAGCGGGTACCAAGAGACCCAGTACTTC
.	TRBJ2-3	.	TRBV5-1	CASSLGVNTQYF	TGCGCCAGCAGCTTAGGCGTAAATACGCAGTATTTT
.	TRBJ1-2	.	TRBV7-2	CASSLVSLYGYTF	TGTGCCAGCAGCTTAGTAAGTTTATATGGCTACACCTTC
.	TRBJ1-3	.	TRBV19	CASSIGEGKWGNTIYF	TGTGCCAGTAGTATAGGTGAGGGGAAGTGGGGAAACACCATATATTTT
.	TRBJ1-4	.	TRBV28	CASSFYPRVATNEKLFF	TGTGCCAGCAGTTTTTATCCTCGAGTAGCAACTAATGAAAAACTGTTTTTT
.	TRBJ1-1	.	TRBV7-2	CATAGYTEAFF	TGTGCTACGGCAGGGTACACTGAAGCTTTCTTT
once	TRBJ1-1	TRBD1	TRBV9	CASSWGRTGGQRNTEAFF	TGTGCCAGCAGCTGGGGAAGGACAGGGGGTCAGAGGAACACTGAAGCTTTCTTT
.	TRBJ2-7	.	TRBV12-3/TRBV12-4	CASGGMYEQYF	TGTGCCAGCGGGGGGATGTACGAGCAGTACTTC
.	TRBJ1-2	.	TRBV18	CASSPQSSGYTF	TGTGCCAGCTCACCGCAAAGTAGCGGCTACACCTTC
.	TRBJ1-2	.	TRBV5-4	CASSPGTLRKGYTF	TGTGCCAGCAGCCCCGGGACCCTTAGGAAGGGCTACACCTTC
.	TRBJ2-7	TRBD2	TRBV5-1	CASSQAGEGQYF	TGCGCCAGCAGCCAAGCGGGGGAAGGGCAGTACTTC
.	TRBJ1-2	.	TRBV9	CASSVGRVDYGYTF	TGTGCCAGCAGCGTAGGCAGGGTTGACTATGGCTACACCTTC
.	TRBJ2-2	TRBD1	TRBV4-1	CASSQRQGTGSGELFF	TGCGCCAGCAGCCAACGACAGGGGACGGGCTCGGGGGAGCTGTTTTTT
.	TRBJ2-7	TRBD1	TRBV5-1	CASSPGQGPYEQYF	TGCGCCAGCAGCCCGGGACAGGGTCCCTACGAGCAGTACTTC
.	TRBJ1-2	TRBD1	TRBV28	CASSKDRDPYGYTF	TGTGCCAGCAGTAAGGACAGGGACCCCTATGGCTACACCTTC
.	TRBJ1-2	.	TRBV7-6	CASSLVEGRGSGYTF	TGTGCCAGCAGCTTAGTAGAGGGACGGGGGTCCGGCTACACCTTC
once	TRBJ2-3	.	TRBV4-1	CASSQDGLGGVGPDTQYF	TGCGCCAGCAGCCAAGATGGGCTAGGGGGTGTCGGGCCAGATACGCAGTATTTT
.	TRBJ1-4	.	TRBV6-5	CASTKGENEKLFF	TGTGCCAGCACAAAAGGGGAGAATGAAAAACTGTTTTTT
once	TRBJ2-3	.	TRBV7-9	CASSLIGTDTQYF	TGTGCCAGCAGCTTAATAGGCACAGATACGCAGTATTTT
.	TRBJ1-5	TRBD1	TRBV27	CASSLKGARSNQPQHF	TGTGCCAGCAGTTTAAAGGGGGCGAGGAGCAATCAGCCCCAGCATTTT
.	TRBJ2-2	TRBD2	TRBV19	CASSISVLLGLAGLNTGELFF	TGTGCCAGTAGTATATCGGTTCTGCTAGGACTAGCGGGACTTAACACCGGGGAGCTGTTTTTT
.	TRBJ2-3	TRBD2	TRBV15	CATSRGGGGEDTQYF	TGTGCCACCAGCAGAGGGGGCGGGGGTGAAGATACGCAGTATTTT
.	TRBJ2-3	.	TRBV15	CATTGGPGTDTQYF	TGTGCCACCACAGGGGGGCCCGGCACAGATACGCAGTATTTT
.	TRBJ1-2	.	TRBV19	CASSIGGDHGYTF	TGTGCCAGTAGTATAGGCGGGGACCATGGCTACACCTTC
.	TRBJ2-3	.	TRBV4-3	CASSQSGSPGDTQYF	TGCGCCAGCAGCCAATCAGGGAGTCCGGGAGATACGCAGTATTTT
.	TRBJ2-7	.	TRBV5-1	CASSLDWTSYEQYF	TGCGCCAGCAGCTTGGATTGGACGAGCTACGAGCAGTACTTC
.	TRBJ1-2	TRBD1	TRBV19	CASSIQGAEFGYTF	TGTGCCAGTAGTATACAGGGGGCGGAATTTGGCTACACCTTC
.	TRBJ2-2	TRBD1	TRBV11-2	CASRRTGGGTGELFF	TGTGCCAGCAGGAGGACAGGGGGAGGGACCGGGGAGCTGTTTTTT
.	TRBJ2-6	.	TRBV9	CASSVAGGANVLTF	TGTGCCAGCAGCGTAGCTGGGGGGGCCAACGTCCTGACTTTC
.	TRBJ1-3	TRBD1	TRBV11-3	CASSPGQGNGDTIYF	TGTGCCAGCAGCCCCGGACAGGGGAATGGGGACACCATATATTTT
.	TRBJ1-1	.	TRBV28	CASSPPLKNTEAFF	TGTGCCAGCAGTCCACCCCTCAAGAACACTGAAGCTTTCTTT
.	TRBJ2-1	TRBD1	TRBV27	CASSLGDSGNEQFF	TGTGCCAGCAGTTTAGGGGACAGCGGTAATGAGCAGTTCTTC
.	TRBJ1-2	.	TRBV19	CASTLAGINYGYTF	TGTGCCAGTACCCTCGCCGGGATTAACTATGGCTACACCTTC
once	TRBJ2-3	.	TRBV6-2/TRBV6-3	CASSYGRGTDTQYF	TGTGCCAGCAGTTACGGCAGGGGCACAGATACGCAGTATTTT
.	TRBJ2-5	.	TRBV11-2	CASSFSRDETQYF	TGTGCCAGCAGCTTTAGTAGAGATGAGACCCAGTACTTC
.	TRBJ2-2	.	TRBV6-6	CASSPNTGELFF	TGTGCCAGCAGTCCGAACACCGGGGAGCTGTTTTTT
few	TRBJ1-2	TRBD1	TRBV27	CASSLSDREGGYTF	TGTGCCAGCAGTTTATCCGACAGGGAGGGTGGCTACACCTTC
once	TRBJ1-5	.	TRBV9	CASSVGWGLNQPQHF	TGTGCCAGCAGCGTAGGTTGGGGTCTGAATCAGCCCCAGCATTTT
.	TRBJ2-5	TRBD2	TRBV7-6	CASSLSRLAGVRETQYF	TGTGCCAGCAGCTTATCCCGACTAGCGGGGGTACGGGAGACCCAGTACTTC
.	TRBJ1-2	TRBD1	TRBV4-1	CASSQDAGQGLSNYGYTF	TGCGCCAGCAGCCAAGATGCGGGACAGGGGCTCTCTAACTATGGCTACACCTTC
.	TRBJ1-1	TRBD1	TRBV7-2	CASSSRSPASGGFRTEAFF	TGTGCCAGCAGCTCAAGATCCCCAGCCTCAGGGGGGTTTCGTACTGAAGCTTTCTTT
.	TRBJ1-1	.	TRBV15	CATRTGGNRATEAFF	TGTGCCACCAGGACCGGGGGCAATAGGGCTACTGAAGCTTTCTTT
.	TRBJ1-1	TRBD1	TRBV7-9	CASSLGRTGNTEAFF	TGTGCCAGCAGCTTAGGACGGACAGGGAATACTGAAGCTTTCTTT
.	TRBJ1-3	.	TRBV5-4	CASSLVGSGNTIYF	TGTGCCAGCAGCTTGGTAGGCTCTGGAAACACCATATATTTT
.	TRBJ1-1	.	TRBV12-3/TRBV12-4	CASSLMNTEAFF	TGTGCCAGCAGTTTGATGAACACTGAAGCTTTCTTT
few	TRBJ2-4	.	TRBV4-3	CASSQEPGGNIQYF	TGCGCCAGCAGCCAAGAGCCAGGGGGGAACATTCAGTACTTC
few	TRBJ1-2	.	TRBV3-1/TRBV3-2	CASSLQGSDGYTF	TGTGCCAGCAGCCTGCAGGGGAGTGATGGCTACACCTTC